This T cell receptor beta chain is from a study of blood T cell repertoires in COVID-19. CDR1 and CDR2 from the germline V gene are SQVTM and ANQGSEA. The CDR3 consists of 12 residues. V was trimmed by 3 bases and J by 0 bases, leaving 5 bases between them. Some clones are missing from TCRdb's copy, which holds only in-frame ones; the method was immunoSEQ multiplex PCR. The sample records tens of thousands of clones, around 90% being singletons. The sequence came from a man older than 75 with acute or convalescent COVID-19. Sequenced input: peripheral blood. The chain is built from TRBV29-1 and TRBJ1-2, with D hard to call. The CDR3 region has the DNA TGCAGCGTTGACCCAACTAACTATGGCTACACCTTC. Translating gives CSVDPTNYGYTF. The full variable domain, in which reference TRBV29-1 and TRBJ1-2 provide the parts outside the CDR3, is SAVISQKPSRDICQRGTSLTIQCQVDSQVTMMFWYRQQPGQSLTLIATANQGSEATYESGFVIDKFPISRPNLTFSTLTVSNMSPEDSSIYLCSVDPTNYGYTFGSGTRLTVV.